This TCR beta chain was recovered during a study of cytomegalovirus exposure and HLA in healthy donors. Germline values: CDR1 SGHTS, CDR2 YDEGEE. V shed 3 bases and J 4 bases; nucleotides not matched to a gene: 11. This CDR3 comprises 17 residues. Broader study findings: There were over 150 TCR beta chains listed as cytomegalovirus-associated.

With regard to this clone: No antigen is known for it.

13 Jbeta primers and 60 Vbeta primers were used for the PCR. Using immunoSEQ multiplex PCR, the repertoire was profiled, and TCRdb retains in-frame clones only, with some absent. Of around 100,000 clones listed, approximately 71% are singletons. The source is a male donor in good health and CMV-seropositive. The sample was PBMCs. The rearrangement links TRBV5-8 to TRBJ1-4; TRBD1 aligns across 8 bases. Here the CDR3 DNA reads TGTGCCAGCAGCTCAACCAGGGACAGGTTTCTTAATGAAAAACTGTTTTTT. It codes for CASSSTRDRFLNEKLFF.